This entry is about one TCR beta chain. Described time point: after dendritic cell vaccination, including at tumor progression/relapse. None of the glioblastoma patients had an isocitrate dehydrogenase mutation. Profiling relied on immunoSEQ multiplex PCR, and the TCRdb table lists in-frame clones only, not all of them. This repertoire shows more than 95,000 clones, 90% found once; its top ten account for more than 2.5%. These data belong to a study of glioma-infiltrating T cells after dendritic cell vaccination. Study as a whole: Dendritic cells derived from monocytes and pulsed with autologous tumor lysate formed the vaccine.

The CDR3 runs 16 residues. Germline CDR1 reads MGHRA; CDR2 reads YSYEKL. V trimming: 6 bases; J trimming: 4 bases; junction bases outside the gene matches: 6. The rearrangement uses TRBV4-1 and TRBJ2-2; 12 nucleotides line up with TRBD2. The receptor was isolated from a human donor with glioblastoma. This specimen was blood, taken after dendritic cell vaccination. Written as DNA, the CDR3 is TGCGCCAGCAGGCCTAGCGGGAGGGTTGTCACCGGGGAGCTGTTTTTT. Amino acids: CASRPSGRVVTGELFF.